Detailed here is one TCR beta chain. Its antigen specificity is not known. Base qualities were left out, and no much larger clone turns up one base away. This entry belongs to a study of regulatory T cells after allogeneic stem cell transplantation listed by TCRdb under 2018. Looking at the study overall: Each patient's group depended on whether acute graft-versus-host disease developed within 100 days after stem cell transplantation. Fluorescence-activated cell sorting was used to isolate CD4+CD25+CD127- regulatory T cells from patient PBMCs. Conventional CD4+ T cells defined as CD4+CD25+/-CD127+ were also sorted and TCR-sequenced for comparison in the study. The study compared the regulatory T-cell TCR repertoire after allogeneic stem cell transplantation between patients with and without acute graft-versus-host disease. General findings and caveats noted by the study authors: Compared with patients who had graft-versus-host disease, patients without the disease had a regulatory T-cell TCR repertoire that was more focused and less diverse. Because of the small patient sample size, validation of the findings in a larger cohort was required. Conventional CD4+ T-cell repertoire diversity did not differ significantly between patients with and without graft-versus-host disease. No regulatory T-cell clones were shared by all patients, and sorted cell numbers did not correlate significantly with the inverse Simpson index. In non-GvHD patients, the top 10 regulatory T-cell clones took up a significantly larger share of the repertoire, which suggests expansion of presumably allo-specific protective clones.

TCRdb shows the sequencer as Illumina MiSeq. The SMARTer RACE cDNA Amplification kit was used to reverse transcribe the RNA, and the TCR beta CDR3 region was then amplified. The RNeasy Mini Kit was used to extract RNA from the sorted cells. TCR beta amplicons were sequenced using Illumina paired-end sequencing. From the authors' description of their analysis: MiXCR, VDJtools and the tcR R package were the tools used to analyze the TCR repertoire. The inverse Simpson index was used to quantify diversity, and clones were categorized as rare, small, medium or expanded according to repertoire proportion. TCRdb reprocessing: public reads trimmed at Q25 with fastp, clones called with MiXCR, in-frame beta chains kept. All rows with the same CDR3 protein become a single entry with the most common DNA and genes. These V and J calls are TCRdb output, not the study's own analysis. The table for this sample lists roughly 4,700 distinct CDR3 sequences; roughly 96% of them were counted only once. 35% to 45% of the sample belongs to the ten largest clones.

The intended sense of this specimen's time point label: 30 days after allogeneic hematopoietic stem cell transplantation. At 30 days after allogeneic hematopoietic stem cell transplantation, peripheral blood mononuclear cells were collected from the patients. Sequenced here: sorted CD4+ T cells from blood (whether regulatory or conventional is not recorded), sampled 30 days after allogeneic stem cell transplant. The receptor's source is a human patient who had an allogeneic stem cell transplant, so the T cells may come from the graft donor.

CDR3 loop: CASSVLAGSMYEQDV. The bases read TGCGCCAGCAGCGTGCTAGCGGGATCCATGTACGAGCAGGACGTC. The chain uses TRBV5-1 and TRBJ2-7; 9 central nucleotides agree with TRBD2. Via the germline V gene, CDR1 is SGHRS and CDR2 YFSETQ. There are 15 amino acids in the CDR3, from cysteine to valine inclusive. Left in the record is the CDR3 DNA by itself, 45 bases read in frame from the first base.